This is a list of T cell receptor beta chains from one sample in a study of T cell repertoires in cytomegalovirus infection. What these receptors recognize is not known. TCRdb re-called the reads through MiXCR, storing one row per CDR3 protein. Here the sample spans 570,000 or so distinct CDR3 sequences, about 39% being singletons. Sequences were derived from cultured PBMCs, sampled from culture after CMV antigen stimulation. These receptors were obtained from a human donor in good health (CMV status not recorded). Some clones in this sample may be carry-over from other donors' samples. Both conserved end residues are trimmed from each CDR3. The D gene is left open where the match is weak. Rows give clone size only sometimes, using once, few, many, or a class for an expanded clone.

>TRBV12-3/TRBV12-4|NA|NA|TRBJ2-3
ASSSPGHGTDTQY
>TRBV15|NA|NA|TRBJ2-1
ATSRDPRRSDFNNEKF
>TRBV7-8|NA|NA|TRBJ2-1
ASSPPTGNEQF
>TRBV7-6|NA|few|TRBJ1-5
ASSLGISTDQPQH
>TRBV27|TRBD1|many|TRBJ2-7
ASRRTGAYEQY
>TRBV7-9|TRBD1|NA|TRBJ2-5
ASSLEWSGGRGHRTQY
>TRBV7-9|TRBD1|few|TRBJ2-3
ASSYRRRTGLDTQY
>TRBV20-1|NA|NA|TRBJ1-5
SARVENNQPQH
>TRBV20-1|NA|few|TRBJ2-1
SARDIAQQF
>TRBV2|NA|NA|TRBJ2-5
ASSDFSGTSETQY
>TRBV7-2|TRBD1|many|TRBJ1-1
ASSVAGTGGTEAF
>TRBV7-2|NA|many|TRBJ2-5
ASSLLRETQY
>TRBV9|NA|NA|TRBJ2-5
ASSVGQQETQY
>TRBV28|NA|NA|TRBJ1-5
ASSLQGLKPQH
>TRBV6-5|NA|NA|TRBJ2-5
ASSYVGGRGTQY
>TRBV7-2|NA|many|TRBJ1-1
ASSLIMTNTEAF
>TRBV7-2|NA|NA|TRBJ2-7
ASSPSRTSTYEQY
>TRBV7-9|TRBD2|NA|TRBJ2-3
ASSLMAGGSTDTQY
>TRBV6-2/TRBV6-3|NA|NA|TRBJ2-3
ASSEHRGASTDTQY
>TRBV6-2/TRBV6-3|NA|NA|TRBJ2-2
ASSPQPGRIHQTNTGELF
>TRBV7-9|TRBD1|once|TRBJ2-7
ASSPRGPYYYEQY
>TRBV7-2|NA|NA|TRBJ1-5
ASSLGWGAVNQPQH
>TRBV7-6|NA|many|TRBJ1-2
ASSDGANYGYT
>TRBV10-3|NA|NA|TRBJ2-3
AISEQGSPQY
>TRBV7-8|NA|NA|TRBJ1-1
ASSAYSNTEAF
>TRBV11-3|NA|NA|TRBJ2-5
ASSTTDRVSGETQY
>TRBV6-2/TRBV6-3|TRBD2|NA|TRBJ2-7
ASSRRDPLAGGSYEQY
>TRBV20-1|TRBD2|few|TRBJ2-5
SARRGLAAPSETQY
>TRBV7-2|NA|few|TRBJ2-4
ASSLVGAGNIQY
>TRBV20-1|TRBD1|NA|TRBJ1-1
SARDRDREVF
>TRBV7-2|NA|NA|TRBJ2-5
ASSLRAGTQETQY
>TRBV7-2|TRBD2|NA|TRBJ2-7
ASSSQRTGTTF
>TRBV4-1|NA|NA|TRBJ2-3
ASSQENQRNTQY
>TRBV2|TRBD1|few|TRBJ2-7
ASSEWGQGIYEQY
>TRBV4-1|TRBD2|NA|TRBJ2-1
ASSQFPPGGRGEQF
>TRBV4-1|NA|many|TRBJ2-1
ASSRQAENEQF
>TRBV18|NA|few|TRBJ1-2
ASSPEGVQGYT
>TRBV7-2|NA|NA|TRBJ1-5
ASSLAAGAHQPQH
>TRBV14|TRBD1|NA|TRBJ1-2
ASSRRQGQNLHYGYT
>TRBV19|NA|NA|TRBJ2-3
ASSIRRGPADTQY
>TRBV27|TRBD2|NA|TRBJ2-1
ASSSSGTSGRKQF
>TRBV2|TRBD1|NA|TRBJ1-2
ASSEEQGAEGYT
>TRBV7-6|NA|few|TRBJ1-1
ASSLGQDGKAF
>TRBV7-9|TRBD2|NA|TRBJ2-3
ASSPRGGRVTDTQY
>TRBV7-9|NA|NA|TRBJ1-1
ASSPTGGGLMNTEAF
>TRBV27|TRBD1|NA|TRBJ2-7
ASSLDWTGNYEQY
>TRBV7-2|TRBD1|few|TRBJ2-1
ASSQGTGGELGQF
>TRBV7-2|NA|few|TRBJ1-1
ASSLQPGDTEAF
>TRBV20-1|TRBD1|NA|TRBJ2-2
SARGDRTNTGELF
>TRBV11-2|NA|NA|TRBJ2-5
ASSLDQRARGTQY
>TRBV30|NA|NA|TRBJ2-1
AWSVFSSYNEQF
>TRBV4-1|NA|NA|TRBJ2-3
ASSTSSRDTQY
>TRBV6-2/TRBV6-3|TRBD2|few|TRBJ2-3
ASRTPQAGDEDTQY
>TRBV19|TRBD2|NA|TRBJ2-7
ASSISSGGPYEQY
>TRBV27|NA|once|TRBJ1-1
ASSLRHGGTEAF